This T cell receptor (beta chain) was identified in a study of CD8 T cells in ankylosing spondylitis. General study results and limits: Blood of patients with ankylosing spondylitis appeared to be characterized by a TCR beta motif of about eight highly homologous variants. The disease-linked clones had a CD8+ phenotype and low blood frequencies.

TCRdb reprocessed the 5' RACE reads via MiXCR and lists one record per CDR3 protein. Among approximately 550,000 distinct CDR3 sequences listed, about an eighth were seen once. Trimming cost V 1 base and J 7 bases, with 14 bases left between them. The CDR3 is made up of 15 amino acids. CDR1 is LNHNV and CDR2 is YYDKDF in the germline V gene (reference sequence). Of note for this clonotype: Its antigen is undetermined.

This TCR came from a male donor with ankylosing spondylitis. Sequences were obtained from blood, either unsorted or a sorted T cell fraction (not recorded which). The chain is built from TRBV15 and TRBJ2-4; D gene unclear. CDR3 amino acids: CATSRVGSLGNIQYF. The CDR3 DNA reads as TGTGCCACCAGCAGAGTTGGCAGCTTAGGTAACATTCAGTACTTC. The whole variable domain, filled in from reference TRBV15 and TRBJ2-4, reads DAMVIQNPRYQVTQFGKPVTLSCSQTLNHNVMYWYQQKSSQAPKLLFHYYDKDFNNEADTPDNFQSRRPNTSFCFLDIRSPGLGDTAMYLCATSRVGSLGNIQYFGAGTRLSVL.